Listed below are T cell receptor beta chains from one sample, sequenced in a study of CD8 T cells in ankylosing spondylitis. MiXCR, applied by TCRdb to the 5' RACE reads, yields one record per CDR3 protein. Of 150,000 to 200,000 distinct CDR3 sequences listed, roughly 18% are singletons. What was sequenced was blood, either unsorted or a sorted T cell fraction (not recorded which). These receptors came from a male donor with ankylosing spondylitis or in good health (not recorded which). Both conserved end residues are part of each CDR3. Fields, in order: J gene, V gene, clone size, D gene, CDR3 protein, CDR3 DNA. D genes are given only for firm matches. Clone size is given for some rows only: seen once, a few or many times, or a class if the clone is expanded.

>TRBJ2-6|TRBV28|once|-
CASSGPTGVNVLTF
TGTGCCAGCAGCGGACCGACTGGGGTCAACGTCCTGACTTTC
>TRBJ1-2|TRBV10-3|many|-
CAISESVDYGYTF
TGTGCCATCAGTGAGTCGGTGGACTATGGCTACACCTTC
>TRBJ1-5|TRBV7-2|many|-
CASSLAAGWSNQPQHF
TGTGCCAGCAGCTTAGCGGCAGGGTGGAGTAATCAGCCCCAGCATTTT
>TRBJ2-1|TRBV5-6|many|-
CASSLYGESIRNEQFF
TGTGCCAGCAGCTTGTATGGGGAATCTATAAGGAATGAGCAGTTCTTC
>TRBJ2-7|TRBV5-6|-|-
CASSSSGGFSCEQYF
TGTGCCAGCAGTTCCTCCGGGGGCTTCTCCTGCGAGCAGTACTTC
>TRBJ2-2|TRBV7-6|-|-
CASTSNLGGGELFF
TGTGCCAGTACATCGAATTTGGGGGGCGGGGAGCTGTTTTTT
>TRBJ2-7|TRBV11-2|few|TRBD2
CASSQTSGSPYEQYF
TGTGCCAGCAGCCAGACTAGCGGGAGCCCCTACGAGCAGTACTTC
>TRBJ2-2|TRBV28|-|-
CANSSRSTGELFF
TGTGCCAACAGTTCCAGGTCCACCGGGGAGCTGTTTTTT
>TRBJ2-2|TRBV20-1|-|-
CCARDTNRADNTGELFF
TGCTGCGCTAGAGATACAAACAGGGCGGATAACACCGGGGAGCTGTTTTTT
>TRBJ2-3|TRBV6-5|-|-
CASSYAEGADTQYF
TGTGCCAGCAGTTACGCGGAGGGGGCAGATACGCAGTATTTT
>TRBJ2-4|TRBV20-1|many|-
CSATYPGWENIQYF
TGCAGTGCAACCTACCCGGGTTGGGAAAATATTCAGTACTTC
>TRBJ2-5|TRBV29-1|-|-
CSVEDIGVGETQYF
TGCAGCGTTGAAGACATAGGCGTTGGAGAGACCCAGTACTTC
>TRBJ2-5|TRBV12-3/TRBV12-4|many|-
CASRTSTGQETQYF
TGTGCCAGCAGGACTAGTACCGGGCAAGAGACCCAGTACTTC
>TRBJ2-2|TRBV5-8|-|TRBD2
CASSFWTSANTGELFF
TGTGCCAGCAGCTTCTGGACTAGCGCGAACACCGGGGAGCTGTTTTTT
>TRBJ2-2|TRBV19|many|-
CASSHSGTRTGELFF
TGTGCCAGTAGCCACTCCGGGACCCGGACCGGGGAGCTGTTTTTT
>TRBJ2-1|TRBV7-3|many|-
CASSRTVNNEQFF
TGTGCCAGCAGCCGGACTGTGAACAATGAGCAGTTCTTC
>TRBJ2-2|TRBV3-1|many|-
CASSPRRRTGELFF
TGTGCCAGCAGCCCTCGTCGACGAACCGGGGAGCTGTTTTTT
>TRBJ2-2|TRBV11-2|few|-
CASSLGPLTGELFF
TGTGCCAGCAGCTTGGGACCGCTCACCGGGGAGCTGTTTTTT
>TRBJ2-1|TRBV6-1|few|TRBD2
CASSKGLAVYNEQFF
TGTGCCAGCAGCAAGGGACTAGCGGTCTACAATGAGCAGTTCTTC
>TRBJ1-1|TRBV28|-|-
CASSLGARGTEAFF
TGTGCCAGCAGTTTAGGGGCCCGTGGTACTGAAGCTTTCTTT
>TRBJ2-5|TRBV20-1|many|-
CSAVLVRETQYF
TGCAGTGCCGTCCTAGTCCGGGAGACCCAGTACTTC
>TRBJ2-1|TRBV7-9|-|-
CASSLDANEQFF
TGTGCCAGCAGCTTAGACGCGAATGAGCAGTTCTTC
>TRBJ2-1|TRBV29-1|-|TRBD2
CSVSRPSGSGRTNEQFF
TGCAGCGTTTCCCGACCTTCGGGGAGCGGGAGAACGAATGAGCAGTTCTTC
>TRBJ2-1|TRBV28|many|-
CASSSLGTSREQFF
TGTGCCAGCAGTTCGCTGGGGACCTCTCGTGAGCAGTTCTTC
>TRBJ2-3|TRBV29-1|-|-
CSVGALTDTQYF
TGCAGCGTGGGGGCGCTCACAGATACGCAGTATTTT
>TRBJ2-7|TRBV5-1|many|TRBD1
CASSLGGQADEQYF
TGCGCCAGCAGCTTGGGAGGACAGGCGGACGAGCAGTACTTC
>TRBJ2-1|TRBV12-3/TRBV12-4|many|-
CASSFLARNGGHEQFF
TGTGCCAGCAGTTTCCTGGCACGCAACGGGGGCCATGAGCAGTTCTTC
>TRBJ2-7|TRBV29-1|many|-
CSVDHPGNEQYF
TGCAGCGTTGACCATCCGGGAAACGAGCAGTACTTC
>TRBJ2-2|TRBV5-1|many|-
CASSLEENRLANTGELFF
TGCGCCAGCAGCTTGGAAGAAAACAGACTAGCGAACACCGGGGAGCTGTTTTTT
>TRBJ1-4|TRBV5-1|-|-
CASSLREANEKLFF
TGCGCCAGCAGCTTAAGGGAAGCTAATGAAAAACTGTTTTTT
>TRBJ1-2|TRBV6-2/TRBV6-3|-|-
CASSRYGEIGGYTF
TGTGCCAGCAGCCGGTACGGGGAAATTGGGGGCTACACCTTC
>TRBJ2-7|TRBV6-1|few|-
CASSETARGYF
TGTGCCAGCAGTGAGACCGCACGGGGGTACTTC
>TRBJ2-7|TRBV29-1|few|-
CSVRSRDISYEQYF
TGCAGCGTTAGGTCAAGGGACATCTCCTACGAGCAGTACTTC
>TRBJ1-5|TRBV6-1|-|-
CASSALGTNQPQHF
TGTGCCAGCAGTGCCTTGGGGACGAACCAGCCCCAGCATTTT
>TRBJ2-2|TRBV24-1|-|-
CATSDYNRGELFF
TGTGCCACCAGTGATTATAACCGCGGGGAGCTGTTTTTT
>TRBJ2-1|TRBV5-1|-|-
CASSRFGTTRNEQFF
TGCGCCAGCAGCCGTTTTGGAACCACTAGAAATGAGCAGTTCTTC
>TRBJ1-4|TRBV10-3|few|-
CAISEWGAGEKLFF
TGTGCCATCAGTGAATGGGGGGCCGGTGAAAAACTGTTTTTT